This T cell receptor (beta chain) appears in the sequencing data of a study of shared clonotypes between healthy human individuals. Study at large: Per donor, three plates held CD4 naive cells, three held CD4 memory, two held CD8 naive and one held CD8 memory. Overall study results and limits: Larger estimated richness was generally recorded for naive subsets relative to memory subsets. Having only a few donors restricted how much genetic and exposure-history diversity was captured. Collection of samples was limited to blood; tissue repertoires likely differ.

The CDR3 has 21 amino acids. CDR1 and CDR2 from the germline V gene are MDHEN and SYDVKM. V was clipped by 6 bases and J by 0 bases, with 30 bases between them. Note on this clone: The target antigen is unknown.

Naive CD8 cells, CD45RO-negative and positively selected for CCR7, excluded terminally differentiated effector memory CD45RA+ cells. Clones were read by immunoSEQ multiplex PCR, and TCRdb kept only the in-frame ones, dropping some. The table lists about 2.1 million clones, around 93% of them singletons. The rearrangement joins TRBV28 to TRBJ2-1; D may be TRBD1 or TRBD2 (8 bases each). The sequence came from a man between 18 and 29 years old in good health. Some clones in this sample may be carry-over from other donors' samples. Sequencing was carried out using naive CD8+ T cells from PBMCs. The CDR3 loop reads CASRLRQGMWEREFSYNEQFF. Here the CDR3 DNA reads TGTGCCAGCAGGCTACGACAGGGGATGTGGGAGCGGGAGTTCTCCTACAATGAGCAGTTCTTC.